Listed below are T cell receptor beta chains from one sample, sequenced in a study of blood T cell repertoires in COVID-19. Only in-frame clones appear in the TCRdb table, and some are missing; sequencing was by immunoSEQ multiplex PCR. The data hold about 190,000 clones, with roughly nine tenths observed a single time. The sequenced material came from peripheral blood. These receptors were collected from a man aged 30-40 years with acute or convalescent COVID-19. Both conserved end residues are part of each CDR3. Each record gives: clone size, V gene, J gene, D gene, CDR3 DNA, CDR3 protein. The D gene is left open where the match is weak. Not all rows give a size; the values are once, few, many and, for expanded clones, a class.

size: NA
V: TRBV2
J: TRBJ2-3
D: NA
DNA: TGTGCCAGCACCCCCAATTCCGGGGGGCAAGGTACGCAGTATTTT
CDR3: CASTPNSGGQGTQYF

size: NA
V: TRBV12-3/TRBV12-4
J: TRBJ1-1
D: NA
DNA: TGTGCCTCGAGGAGGGACCAGAACACTGAAGCTTTCTTT
CDR3: CASRRDQNTEAFF

size: NA
V: TRBV7-9
J: TRBJ1-2
D: TRBD1
DNA: TGTGCCAGCAGCCTAACACCAGGGGGCGCTTACTATGGCTACACCTTC
CDR3: CASSLTPGGAYYGYTF

size: NA
V: TRBV13
J: TRBJ2-1
D: TRBD2
DNA: TGTGCCAGCAGCTCCCATAGACTAGCGGGGTACAATGAGCAGTTCTTC
CDR3: CASSSHRLAGYNEQFF

size: NA
V: TRBV7-2
J: TRBJ1-1
D: NA
DNA: TGTGCCAGCAGCTTCGACAGGCAGAACACTGAAGCTTTCTTT
CDR3: CASSFDRQNTEAFF

size: NA
V: TRBV6-5
J: TRBJ1-6
D: TRBD1
DNA: TGTGCCAGCAGTCGAGCAAGGACAGGGCCCGTTCCCCTCCACTTT
CDR3: CASSRARTGPVPLHF

size: NA
V: TRBV30
J: TRBJ2-1
D: NA
DNA: TGTGCCTGGAGTTCCCTAATGTTGAGCTCCTACAATGAGCAGTTCTTC
CDR3: CAWSSLMLSSYNEQFF

size: NA
V: TRBV5-5
J: TRBJ2-1
D: NA
DNA: TGTGCCAGCAGTCTACAGGGATCCTACAATGAGCAGTTCTTC
CDR3: CASSLQGSYNEQFF

size: NA
V: TRBV6-1
J: TRBJ1-5
D: TRBD1
DNA: TGTGCCAGCAGTCGGGACAGTGGGAACAATCAGCCCCAGCATTTT
CDR3: CASSRDSGNNQPQHF

size: once
V: TRBV7-9
J: TRBJ1-6
D: TRBD1
DNA: TGTGCCAGCAGCTTTGTCAGGGGGGCGAGGGGTTCACCCCTCCACTTT
CDR3: CASSFVRGARGSPLHF

size: NA
V: TRBV7-3
J: TRBJ2-1
D: NA
DNA: TGTGCCAGCAGCTTTGGAGGGAGCCAGAGGAATGAGCAGTTCTTC
CDR3: CASSFGGSQRNEQFF

size: NA
V: TRBV2
J: TRBJ1-1
D: TRBD1
DNA: TGTGCCAGCACTCTTCAGGGGGACACTGAAGCTTTCTTT
CDR3: CASTLQGDTEAFF

size: NA
V: TRBV5-1
J: TRBJ1-5
D: NA
DNA: TGCGCCAGCAGTATTGGGCAGAATCAGCCCCAGCATTTT
CDR3: CASSIGQNQPQHF

size: NA
V: TRBV6-5
J: TRBJ1-1
D: NA
DNA: TGTGCCAGCAGTCCGACGGGGGTAGGGAGCACTGAAGCTTTCTTT
CDR3: CASSPTGVGSTEAFF

size: NA
V: TRBV27
J: TRBJ2-2
D: NA
DNA: TGTGCCAGCAGTTTTAGTGACACCGGGGAGCTGTTTTTT
CDR3: CASSFSDTGELFF

size: NA
V: TRBV15
J: TRBJ1-2
D: NA
DNA: TGTGCCACCAGCAGAGCCCAGGGGAGTAACTATGGCTACACCTTC
CDR3: CATSRAQGSNYGYTF

size: NA
V: TRBV19
J: TRBJ2-2
D: TRBD2
DNA: TGTGCCAGTACGACGAGCGGGGGGGCCGGCACCGGGGAGCTGTTTTTT
CDR3: CASTTSGGAGTGELFF

size: NA
V: TRBV5-4
J: TRBJ2-1
D: NA
DNA: TGTGCCAGCAGGGACGGAGCGGGCTCCTACAATGAGCAGTTCTTC
CDR3: CASRDGAGSYNEQFF

size: NA
V: TRBV27
J: TRBJ2-7
D: TRBD2
DNA: TGTGCCAGCAGGGGGACTAGCAGAAATTACGAGCAGTACTTC
CDR3: CASRGTSRNYEQYF

size: NA
V: TRBV5-1
J: TRBJ1-2
D: NA
DNA: TGCGCCAGCAGCGACGGGGGATATGGCTACACCTTC
CDR3: CASSDGGYGYTF

size: once
V: TRBV6-4
J: TRBJ1-5
D: TRBD1
DNA: TGTGCCAGATGGGACAGGGGGCGGTGTAGCAATCAGCCCCAGCATTTT
CDR3: CARWDRGRCSNQPQHF

size: NA
V: TRBV14
J: TRBJ1-2
D: TRBD1
DNA: TGTGCCAGCAGCTCGGACAGGGACTATGGCTACACCTTC
CDR3: CASSSDRDYGYTF

size: NA
V: TRBV2
J: TRBJ1-2
D: NA
DNA: TGTGCCAGCAGTCGACAGCAGCGTGGCTACACCTTC
CDR3: CASSRQQRGYTF

size: few
V: TRBV18
J: TRBJ2-7
D: TRBD1
DNA: TGTGCCAGCTCACCGGGCGCACAGGGGGGCGAGCAGTACTTC
CDR3: CASSPGAQGGEQYF

size: NA
V: TRBV29-1
J: TRBJ2-7
D: NA
DNA: TGCAGCGTTGAAGGGTTAGCGTCTAGTGAGCAGTACTTC
CDR3: CSVEGLASSEQYF

size: NA
V: TRBV18
J: TRBJ2-1
D: TRBD1
DNA: TGTGCCAGCTCAGACCGGGACAGGGCTACCCGTCAAGGTAGGGTAGATGAGCAGTTCTTC
CDR3: CASSDRDRATRQGRVDEQFF

size: NA
V: TRBV7-7
J: TRBJ1-4
D: NA
DNA: TGTGCTAGCAGCTTAGGAGCCCCGACAGTCCCGAATGAAAAACTGTTTTTT
CDR3: CASSLGAPTVPNEKLFF

size: NA
V: TRBV15
J: TRBJ2-7
D: NA
DNA: TGTGCCACCAGCAGGACTCAGGGGAAATACGAGCAGTACTTC
CDR3: CATSRTQGKYEQYF

size: NA
V: TRBV30
J: TRBJ2-3
D: NA
DNA: TGTGCCTGGAGTGTAGGCGGTAGCACAGATACGCAGTATTTT
CDR3: CAWSVGGSTDTQYF

size: NA
V: TRBV19
J: TRBJ2-3
D: TRBD2
DNA: TGTGCCAGTGTCGAAGCGGGGAGTCTAGATACGCAGTATTTT
CDR3: CASVEAGSLDTQYF

size: NA
V: TRBV28
J: TRBJ1-5
D: NA
DNA: TGTGCCAGCAGTTTATCGTCGAGCAATCAGCCCCAGCATTTT
CDR3: CASSLSSSNQPQHF

size: NA
V: TRBV20-1
J: TRBJ1-1
D: NA
DNA: TGCAGTGCTAGTTCCAGATTCTTTATGAACACTGAAGCTTTCTTT
CDR3: CSASSRFFMNTEAFF

size: NA
V: TRBV28
J: TRBJ1-2
D: NA
DNA: TGTGCCAGCAGCAAATCGAAGGGAACGCTAGCTGACTACACCTTC
CDR3: CASSKSKGTLADYTF

size: NA
V: TRBV12-5
J: TRBJ1-1
D: TRBD1
DNA: TGTGCTAGTGGTTTGGACCGACAGGGGGCTACTGATACTCTGAACACTGAAGCTTTCTTT
CDR3: CASGLDRQGATDTLNTEAFF

size: NA
V: TRBV7-9
J: TRBJ2-3
D: NA
DNA: TGTGCCAGCCCTGGAGGACAGACCTTTATGGGCACAGATACGCAGTATTTT
CDR3: CASPGGQTFMGTDTQYF

size: NA
V: TRBV28
J: TRBJ1-2
D: TRBD1
DNA: TGTGCCAGCAGTTTGGGACAGGGGGCCGGGGGCTACACCTTC
CDR3: CASSLGQGAGGYTF

size: NA
V: TRBV6-5
J: TRBJ2-7
D: NA
DNA: TGTGCCAGCAGTTACTCGGTACAGACCCACTACGAGCAGTACTTC
CDR3: CASSYSVQTHYEQYF

size: NA
V: TRBV12-5
J: TRBJ2-7
D: TRBD2
DNA: TGTGCTAGTGGTTTATATACTAGCGGGATTTACGAGCAGTACTTC
CDR3: CASGLYTSGIYEQYF

size: NA
V: TRBV3-1/TRBV3-2
J: TRBJ1-3
D: NA
DNA: TGTGCCAGCAGCCAACCAGCTGGAAACACCATATATTTT
CDR3: CASSQPAGNTIYF

size: NA
V: TRBV7-2
J: TRBJ1-1
D: NA
DNA: TGTGCCAGCAGCCATTACAGGGAAGAAGCTTTCTTT
CDR3: CASSHYREEAFF

size: NA
V: TRBV28
J: TRBJ1-2
D: NA
DNA: TGTGCCAGCAGTTCGGAGGCTGGACAGCACTATGGCTACACCTTC
CDR3: CASSSEAGQHYGYTF

size: NA
V: TRBV10-1
J: TRBJ2-7
D: NA
DNA: TGCGCCAGCAATGCGGTCCAGTCCTACGAGCAGTACTTC
CDR3: CASNAVQSYEQYF

size: few
V: TRBV4-1
J: TRBJ2-7
D: TRBD2
DNA: TGCGCCAGCAGCCAAGCGGGGGGGCCCAACGAGCAGTACTTC
CDR3: CASSQAGGPNEQYF

size: NA
V: TRBV7-9
J: TRBJ1-6
D: NA
DNA: TGTGCCAGCGACGATAGCCCTAATTCACCCCTCCACTTT
CDR3: CASDDSPNSPLHF

size: once
V: TRBV11-2
J: TRBJ2-1
D: TRBD1
DNA: TGTGCCAGCAGCGGGGACAGGGGGCTTAATGAGCAGTTCTTC
CDR3: CASSGDRGLNEQFF

size: NA
V: TRBV7-9
J: TRBJ1-1
D: NA
DNA: TGTGCCAGCAGCTCGTCGAAACAGAGCCTGAACACTGAAGCTTTCTTT
CDR3: CASSSSKQSLNTEAFF

size: NA
V: TRBV5-1
J: TRBJ2-3
D: NA
DNA: TGCGCCAGCAGCTGGAGACTACCGGAAGATACGCAGTATTTT
CDR3: CASSWRLPEDTQYF

size: NA
V: TRBV5-1
J: TRBJ2-5
D: NA
DNA: TGCGCCACCCTCGGACATTCAGGGACCCAGTACTTC
CDR3: CATLGHSGTQYF

size: NA
V: TRBV5-4
J: TRBJ2-7
D: TRBD1
DNA: TGTGCCAGCAGCACGGGACAGGGCTACGAGCAGTACTTC
CDR3: CASSTGQGYEQYF

size: NA
V: TRBV29-1
J: TRBJ2-1
D: TRBD2
DNA: TGCAGCGTTGACCGCGGGAGCTCCTACAATGAGCAGTTCTTC
CDR3: CSVDRGSSYNEQFF

size: NA
V: TRBV9
J: TRBJ2-3
D: TRBD2
DNA: TGTGCCAGCAGCGCTGGGACTAGCGGGGGGCCCACAGATACGCAGTATTTT
CDR3: CASSAGTSGGPTDTQYF

size: NA
V: TRBV12-3/TRBV12-4
J: TRBJ1-2
D: NA
DNA: TGTGCCAGCACCTTACGGCGGGGCTATGGCTACACCTTC
CDR3: CASTLRRGYGYTF

size: once
V: TRBV28
J: TRBJ2-7
D: TRBD2
DNA: TGTGCCAGCAGCGCCCCGGGGGGAGAATACGAGCAGTACTTC
CDR3: CASSAPGGEYEQYF

size: NA
V: TRBV9
J: TRBJ2-1
D: NA
DNA: TGTGCCAGCAGTACGGGATACAATGAGCAGTTCTTC
CDR3: CASSTGYNEQFF

size: NA
V: TRBV11-2
J: TRBJ2-7
D: TRBD2
DNA: TGTGCCAGCAGCTTGTCCGGGACTAGACCCTACGAGCAGTACTTC
CDR3: CASSLSGTRPYEQYF

size: NA
V: TRBV28
J: TRBJ1-4
D: TRBD1
DNA: TGTGCCACCAATCTTTTACAGGGGGCCACTAATGAAAAACTGTTTTTT
CDR3: CATNLLQGATNEKLFF

size: NA
V: TRBV4-1
J: TRBJ2-2
D: TRBD1
DNA: TGCGCCAGCAGCCAAGAGGGGACAGGGGATGGAGCCGGGGAGCTGTTTTTT
CDR3: CASSQEGTGDGAGELFF

size: NA
V: TRBV30
J: TRBJ2-5
D: TRBD1
DNA: TGTGCCTGGAGACGGACAGGGTGGGAGACCCAGTACTTC
CDR3: CAWRRTGWETQYF

size: NA
V: TRBV3-1/TRBV3-2
J: TRBJ1-2
D: TRBD1
DNA: TGTGCCAGCACTACCGACAGGGGGCAAGGCTACACCTTC
CDR3: CASTTDRGQGYTF

size: NA
V: TRBV9
J: TRBJ2-5
D: NA
DNA: TGTGCCAGCAGCGAGGAGCAAGAGACCCAGTACTTC
CDR3: CASSEEQETQYF